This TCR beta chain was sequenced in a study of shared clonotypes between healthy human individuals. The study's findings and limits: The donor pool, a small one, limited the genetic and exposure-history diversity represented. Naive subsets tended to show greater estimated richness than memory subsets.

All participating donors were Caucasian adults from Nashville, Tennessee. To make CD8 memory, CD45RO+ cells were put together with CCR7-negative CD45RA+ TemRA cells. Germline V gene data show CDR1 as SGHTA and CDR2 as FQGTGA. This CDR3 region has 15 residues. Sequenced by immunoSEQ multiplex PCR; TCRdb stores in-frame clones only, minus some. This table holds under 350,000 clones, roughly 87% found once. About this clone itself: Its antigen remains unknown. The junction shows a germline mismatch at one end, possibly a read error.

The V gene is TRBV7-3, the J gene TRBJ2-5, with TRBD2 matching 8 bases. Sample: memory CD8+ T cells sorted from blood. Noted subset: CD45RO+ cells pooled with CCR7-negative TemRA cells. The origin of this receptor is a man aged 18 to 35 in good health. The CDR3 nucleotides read TGTGCCAGCAGCCTAACGGCGGGAGGTATAGAGACCCAGTACTTC. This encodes CASSLTAGGIETQYF.